The 23 T cell receptor beta chains below were found in one sample sequenced in a study of blood T cell repertoires in COVID-19 (dated by TCRdb to 2020 to 2021). The library was obtained by the immunoSEQ multiplex PCR assay. TCRdb limited this immuneACCESS table to in-frame rearrangements with V and J called. A share of clones is missing; checked studies link under half to unresolved V genes, and the rest is unexplained. Recorded for this sample are 400,000 to 500,000 clones; roughly 84% of them occurred a single time. Of the sample, 1.4% to 1.5% falls within the top ten clones. The specimen sequenced was PBMCs or T cells enriched from blood (not recorded which). The receptor set was obtained from a woman aged 18-29 years who had been exposed to COVID-19.

The chain carries TRBV12-5 and TRBJ1-1; no definite D call. V was shortened by 0 bases and J by 7 bases, with 6 bases between the two germline ends. The V gene's germline CDR1 is LGHNT and CDR2 FRNRAP. This CDR3 spans 12 amino acids. CDR3 DNA: TGTGCTAGTGGTTTGGTAGAGGGTGAAGCTTTCTTT. Protein product: CASGLVEGEAFF.

This sequence joins TRBV7-9 and TRBJ2-3; 8 bases align to TRBD2. Germline CDR1 SEHNR, CDR2 FQNEAQ (reference sequence). V shed 2 bases, J shed 0 bases, and the junction held 7 bases outside the gene matches. The CDR3 is 17 amino acids. The CDR3 spells CASSLPLAGLSTDTQYF. The CDR3 DNA reads TGTGCCAGCAGCTTACCCCTAGCGGGCCTAAGCACAGATACGCAGTATTTT.

The genes are TRBV27 and TRBJ2-7; maybe TRBD2 (6 bases). Germline-derived CDR1 and CDR2 are MNHEY and SMNVEV (reference sequence). This CDR3 comprises 14 residues. V was cut by 4 bases and J by 3 bases, with 13 bases left in between. The CDR3 loop is CASSSWTTYYEQYF. The CDR3 DNA follows: TGTGCCAGCAGTTCTTGGACTACTTACTACGAGCAGTACTTC.

This chain links TRBV4-2 with TRBJ1-4; D not certain. The V gene lost 0 bases and the J gene lost 1 base, with 12 bases spanning the gap. Per germline, CDR1 LGHNA and CDR2 YNFKEQ. This CDR3 has 17 amino acids. CDR3 loop: CASSQEAGKGTNEKLFF. CDR3 bases: TGTGCCAGCAGCCAAGAAGCGGGGAAGGGAACTAATGAAAAACTGTTTTTT.

This clone has just a few counts. This chain links TRBV18 with TRBJ1-4, with no clear D. Trimming pared 0 bases from V and 2 bases from J, leaving 13 bases between. Germline V gives CDR1 KGHSH, CDR2 LQKENI. The CDR3 consists of 17 residues. CDR3: CASSPPNRGTTNEKLFF. The CDR3 DNA follows: TGTGCCAGCTCACCACCGAACCGAGGAACTACTAATGAAAAACTGTTTTTT.

The genes are TRBV6-1 and TRBJ2-1; the D is unclear. CDR1 is MNHNS and CDR2 is SASEGT in the germline V gene. Trimming took off 2 bases at V and 0 bases at J, with 11 bases between the two ends. The CDR3 is 16 residues long. This CDR3 is CASSETWRSSYNEQFF. In DNA, the CDR3 is TGTGCCAGCAGTGAAACTTGGAGAAGCTCCTACAATGAGCAGTTCTTC.

This chain links TRBV14 with TRBJ1-2; D remains ambiguous. V dropped 4 bases and J dropped 4 bases, with 13 bases sitting between them. Germline CDR1 is SGHDN and CDR2 is FVKESK. The CDR3 consists of 14 residues. The CDR3 protein is CASSPGTTPYGYTF. DNA of the CDR3: TGTGCCAGCAGCCCCGGAACTACTCCCTATGGCTACACCTTC.

CDR3 bases: TGTGCCAGCTCACAGGCAGGAAGGCAGCCCCAGCATTTT. This translates into CASSQAGRQPQHF. The V and J genes are TRBV18 and TRBJ1-5; D is uncertain. The CDR3 is 13 amino acids. V was clipped by 4 bases and J by 7 bases, with 11 bases between them. Germline V gene lookup returns CDR1 KGHSH and CDR2 LQKENI.

The rearrangement joins TRBV6-5 to TRBJ2-3, with D perhaps matching TRBD2 (7 bases). CDR1 and CDR2 (germline): MNHEY, SVGAGI. This CDR3 spans 15 amino acids. Trimming took off 5 bases at V and 2 bases at J, with 14 bases between the two ends. CDR3 coding DNA: TGTGCCAGCAGTAGTGGGGGGGCTGACACAGATACGCAGTATTTT. Translation gives CASSSGGADTDTQYF.

This chain uses TRBV7-8 with TRBJ2-1, with 8 bases matching TRBD2. V gave up 5 bases and J gave up 3 bases; unmatched junction bases: 18. CDR3 length: 19 amino acids. CDR1 and CDR2 from the germline V gene are SGHVS and FQNEAQ. The CDR3 protein is CASSPNPMAGGPYYNEQFF. For the CDR3, the DNA is TGTGCCAGCAGCCCGAATCCTATGGCGGGAGGTCCCTACTACAATGAGCAGTTCTTC. The whole variable domain, remainder taken from reference TRBV7-8 and TRBJ2-1, is GAGVSQSPRYKVAKRGQDVALRCDPISGHVSLFWYQQALGQGPEFLTYFQNEAQLDKSGLPSDRFFAERPEGSVSTLKIQRTQQEDSAVYLCASSPNPMAGGPYYNEQFFGPGTRLTVL.

This chain links TRBV5-6 with TRBJ1-5, with 8 bases identical to TRBD1. V lost 0 bases, J lost 0 bases, and 2 bases stayed unmatched. CDR3 length: 16 residues. Germline loops: CDR1 SGHDT, CDR2 YYEEEE. The CDR3 bases are TGTGCCAGCAGCTTGGGGACAGGGAATAGCAATCAGCCCCAGCATTTT. Amino acid sequence: CASSLGTGNSNQPQHF.

This clone was detected once. The chain employs TRBV21-1 and TRBJ1-6; the table calls TRBD1, which could not be checked here. TRBV21-1 is a pseudogene. The CDR3 has 17 residues. CDR3 loop: CASSKDRGDSYNSPLHF. The DNA for the CDR3 is TGTGCCAGCAGCAAAGACAGGGGCGACTCCTATAATTCACCCCTCCACTTT.

The chain recombines TRBV2 with TRBJ2-7, with D possibly matching TRBD2 (6 bases). This CDR3 spans 12 amino acids. The V gene lost 6 bases and the J gene lost 3 bases, with 9 bases spanning the gap. Germline CDR1 and CDR2: SNHLY and FYNNEI. CDR3 sequence (DNA): TGTGCCAGCAGCCTTAGCGGCTACGAGCAGTACTTC. Its protein is CASSLSGYEQYF. The complete variable domain, with remaining parts taken from reference TRBV2 and TRBJ2-7, reads EPEVTQTPSHQVTQMGQEVILRCVPISNHLYFYWYRQILGQKVEFLVSFYNNEISEKSEIFDDQFSVERPDGSNFTLKIRSTKLEDSAMYFCASSLSGYEQYFGPGTRLTVT.

The chain carries TRBV6-5 and TRBJ2-5, with D tentatively TRBD2 (5 bases). This CDR3 spans 15 amino acids. Germline V lookup: CDR1 MNHEY, CDR2 SVGAGI. The V end was cut by 6 bases, the J end by 0 bases, with 14 bases between. DNA of the CDR3: TGTGCCAGCAGGGCGGGCTACCAGTACCAAGAGACCCAGTACTTC. Protein: CASRAGYQYQETQYF.

The genes are TRBV28 and TRBJ2-7, with D tentatively TRBD2 (5 bases). This CDR3 contains 14 residues. The germline V and J ends were trimmed by 6 bases and 0 bases, with 12 bases remaining between them. Germline loops: CDR1 MDHEN, CDR2 SYDVKM. The CDR3 spells CASSPSGSSYEQYF. In nucleotides, the CDR3 is TGTGCCAGCAGCCCGAGCGGATCCTCCTACGAGCAGTACTTC.

The rearrangement uses TRBV2 and TRBJ1-2; D not certain. CDR3 length equals 14 residues. The V and J ends lost 5 bases and 2 bases respectively, with 12 bases between them. Germline-derived CDR1 and CDR2 are SNHLY and FYNNEI. The CDR3, as DNA: TGTGCCAGCAGTCCCACGGAGAGCAACTATGGCTACACCTTC. The encoded protein is CASSPTESNYGYTF. Full variable domain (outside the CDR3, taken from reference TRBV2 and TRBJ1-2): EPEVTQTPSHQVTQMGQEVILRCVPISNHLYFYWYRQILGQKVEFLVSFYNNEISEKSEIFDDQFSVERPDGSNFTLKIRSTKLEDSAMYFCASSPTESNYGYTFGSGTRLTVV.

This chain uses TRBV4-2 with TRBJ2-7, with 10 bases identical to TRBD1. The V and J ends lost 1 base and 5 bases, in that order; junction bases with no gene match: 8. The V gene's germline CDR1 is LGHNA and CDR2 YNFKEQ. The CDR3 consists of 16 residues. The CDR3 loop is CASSQVQGQGSHEQYF. For the CDR3, the DNA is TGTGCCAGCAGCCAAGTTCAGGGACAGGGGTCCCACGAGCAGTACTTC.

The V call is TRBV10-3, the J call TRBJ2-3, with 7 bases fitting TRBD1. The CDR3 sequence is 15 residues long. The germline CDR1 and CDR2 sequences are ENHRY and SYGVKD. The V segment lost 4 bases and the J segment 5 bases; nucleotides outside the gene matches: 9. The CDR3 DNA reads TGTGCCATCAGTGGAGGACAGGCGATAGGAGATACGCAGTATTTT. The encoded protein is CAISGGQAIGDTQYF.

The chain uses TRBV28 and TRBJ2-7; TRBD1 matches at 7 bases. Germline CDR1 reads MDHEN; CDR2 reads SYDVKM. Unmatched junction bases numbered 4, after V lost 3 bases and J lost 5 bases. CDR3 size: 13 residues. The CDR3, as DNA: TGTGCCAGCAGTTTTGACGACAGGGACGAGCAGTACTTC. Its protein is CASSFDDRDEQYF. Supplemented by reference TRBV28 and TRBJ2-7, the full variable domain reads DVKVTQSSRYLVKRTGEKVFLECVQDMDHENMFWYRQDPGLGLRLIYFSYDVKMKEKGDIPEGYSVSREKKERFSLILESASTNQTSMYLCASSFDDRDEQYFGPGTRLTVT.

V usage is TRBV4-2 and J usage is TRBJ2-1, with 13 bases aligning to TRBD2. V lost 2 bases to trimming and J lost 8 bases; unmatched junction nucleotides: 6. Germline assignment: CDR1 LGHNA and CDR2 YNFKEQ. The CDR3 covers 16 residues. The CDR3 nucleotides are TGTGCCAGCAGCCAACCCACTAGCGGGAGGGCCTATGAGCAGTTCTTC. This codes for CASSQPTSGRAYEQFF.

A single count supports this clone. The chain uses TRBV28 and TRBJ2-3; tentatively, D is TRBD2 (7 bases). The CDR3 covers 17 residues. V was cut by 5 bases and J by 1 base, with 19 bases left in between. Germline-derived CDR1 and CDR2 are MDHEN and SYDVKM. For the CDR3, the DNA is TGTGCCAGCAGTAACCCCACAGGGAGGGGGGGCACAGATACGCAGTATTTT. The encoded protein is CASSNPTGRGGTDTQYF. The whole variable domain, remainder taken from reference TRBV28 and TRBJ2-3, is DVKVTQSSRYLVKRTGEKVFLECVQDMDHENMFWYRQDPGLGLRLIYFSYDVKMKEKGDIPEGYSVSREKKERFSLILESASTNQTSMYLCASSNPTGRGGTDTQYFGPGTRLTVL.

This chain joins TRBV5-1 and TRBJ2-2; 9 nucleotides agree with TRBD2. This CDR3 has 17 amino acids. Trimming at V came to 1 base and at J to 0 bases, leaving 4 bases not matched to a gene. Germline CDR1 and CDR2: SGHRS and YFSETQ. CDR3 residues: CASSLSASGANTGELFF. CDR3 coding DNA: TGCGCCAGCAGCTTGTCGGCTAGCGGGGCGAACACCGGGGAGCTGTTTTTT.

V is TRBV7-2 and J is TRBJ1-4, with D perhaps TRBD1 (6 bases). Germline-derived CDR1 and CDR2 are SGHTA and FQGNSA. The CDR3 totals 15 residues. V lost 4 bases and J lost 7, with 16 bases in between. In DNA, the CDR3 is TGTGCCAGCAGCTCCACAGGGTTAGTCCTTGAAAAACTGTTTTTT. Its translation is CASSSTGLVLEKLFF.